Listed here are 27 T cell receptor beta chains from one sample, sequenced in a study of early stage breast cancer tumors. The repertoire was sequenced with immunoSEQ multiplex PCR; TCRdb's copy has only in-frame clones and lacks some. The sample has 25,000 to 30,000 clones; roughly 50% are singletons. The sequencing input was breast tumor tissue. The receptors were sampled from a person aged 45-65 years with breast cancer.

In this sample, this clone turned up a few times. In DNA form, the CDR3 reads TGTGCCAGCAGCTCGGACGAAGATACGCAGTATTTT. It specifies CASSSDEDTQYF. This sequence joins TRBV7-9 and TRBJ2-3; unclear D gene. The CDR3 covers 12 residues. V was shortened by 4 bases and J by 5 bases, with 7 bases between the two germline ends. CDR1 is SEHNR and CDR2 is FQNEAQ in the germline V gene (reference sequence).

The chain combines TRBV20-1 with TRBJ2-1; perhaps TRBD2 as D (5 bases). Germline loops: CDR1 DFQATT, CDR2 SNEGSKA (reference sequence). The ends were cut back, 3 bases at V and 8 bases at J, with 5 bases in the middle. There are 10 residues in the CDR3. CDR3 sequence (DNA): TGCAGTGCTAGGAGGGATGAGCAGTTCTTC. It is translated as CSARRDEQFF.

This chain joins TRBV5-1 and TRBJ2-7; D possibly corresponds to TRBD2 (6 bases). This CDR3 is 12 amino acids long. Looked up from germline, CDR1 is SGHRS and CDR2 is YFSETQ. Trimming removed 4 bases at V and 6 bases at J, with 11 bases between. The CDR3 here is CASSADGGEQYF. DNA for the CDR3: TGCGCCAGCAGCGCGGACGGGGGCGAGCAGTACTTC.

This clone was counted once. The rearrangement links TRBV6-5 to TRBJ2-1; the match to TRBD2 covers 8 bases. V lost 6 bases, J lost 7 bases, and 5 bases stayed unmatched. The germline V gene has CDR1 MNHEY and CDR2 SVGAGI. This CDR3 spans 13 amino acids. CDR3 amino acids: CASRSGSLNEQFF. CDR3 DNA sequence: TGTGCCAGCAGGAGCGGGAGCTTAAATGAGCAGTTCTTC.

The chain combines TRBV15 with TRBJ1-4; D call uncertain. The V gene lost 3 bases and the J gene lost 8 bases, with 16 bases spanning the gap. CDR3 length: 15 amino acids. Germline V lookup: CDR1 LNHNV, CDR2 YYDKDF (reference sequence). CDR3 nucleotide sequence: TGTGCCACCAGCAGTGGCCGAGGTTTCTGGGAAAAACTGTTTTTT. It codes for CATSSGRGFWEKLFF. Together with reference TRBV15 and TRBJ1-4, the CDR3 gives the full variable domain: DAMVIQNPRYQVTQFGKPVTLSCSQTLNHNVMYWYQQKSSQAPKLLFHYYDKDFNNEADTPDNFQSRRPNTSFCFLDIRSPGLGDTAMYLCATSSGRGFWEKLFFGSGTQLSVL.

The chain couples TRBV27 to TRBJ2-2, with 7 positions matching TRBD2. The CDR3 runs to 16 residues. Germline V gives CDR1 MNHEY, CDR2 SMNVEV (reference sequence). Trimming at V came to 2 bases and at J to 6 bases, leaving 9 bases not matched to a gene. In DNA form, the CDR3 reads TGTGCCAGCAGTTTAATTGCGGGAGTGAAGCCCGGGGAGCTGTTTTTT. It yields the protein CASSLIAGVKPGELFF.

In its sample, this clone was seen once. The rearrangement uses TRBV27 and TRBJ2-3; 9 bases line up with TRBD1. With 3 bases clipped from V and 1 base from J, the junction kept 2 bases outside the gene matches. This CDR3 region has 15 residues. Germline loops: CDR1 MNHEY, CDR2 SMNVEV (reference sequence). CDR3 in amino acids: CASSFWTGGTDTQYF. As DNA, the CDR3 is TGTGCCAGCAGTTTTTGGACAGGGGGCACAGATACGCAGTATTTT.

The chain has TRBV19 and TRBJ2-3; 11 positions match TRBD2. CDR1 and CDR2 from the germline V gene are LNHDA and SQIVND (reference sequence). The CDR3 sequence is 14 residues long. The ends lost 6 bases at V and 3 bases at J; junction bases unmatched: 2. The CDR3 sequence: CASRLAGGTDTQYF. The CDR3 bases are TGTGCCAGTAGGCTAGCGGGGGGAACAGATACGCAGTATTTT.

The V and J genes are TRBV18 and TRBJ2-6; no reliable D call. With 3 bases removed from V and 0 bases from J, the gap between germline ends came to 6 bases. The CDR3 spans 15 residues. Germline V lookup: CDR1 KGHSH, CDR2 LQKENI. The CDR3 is CASSPGTSGANVLTF. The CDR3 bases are TGTGCCAGCTCACCTGGCACCTCTGGGGCCAACGTCCTGACTTTC.

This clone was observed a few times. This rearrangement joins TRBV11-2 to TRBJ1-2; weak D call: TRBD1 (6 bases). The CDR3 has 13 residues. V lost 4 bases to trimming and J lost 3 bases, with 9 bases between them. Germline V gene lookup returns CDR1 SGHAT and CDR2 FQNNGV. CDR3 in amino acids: CASSSTGYYGYTF. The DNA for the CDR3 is TGTGCCAGCAGCTCAACAGGGTACTATGGCTACACCTTC.

This chain's CDR3 is CASSSQSRTEAFF. CDR3 sequence (DNA): TGCGCCAGCAGCTCCCAATCCAGGACTGAAGCTTTCTTT. The genes are TRBV5-1 and TRBJ1-1, with D unclear. V was pared by 3 bases and J by 5 bases, with 11 bases between. This CDR3 is 13 amino acids long. Germline V gene data show CDR1 as SGHRS and CDR2 as YFSETQ.

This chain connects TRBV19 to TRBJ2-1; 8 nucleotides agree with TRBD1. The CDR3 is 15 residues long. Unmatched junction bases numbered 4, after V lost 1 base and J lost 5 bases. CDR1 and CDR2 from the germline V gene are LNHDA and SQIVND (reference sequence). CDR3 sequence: CASSIAGGGNNEQFF. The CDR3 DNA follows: TGTGCCAGTAGTATAGCAGGGGGCGGGAACAATGAGCAGTTCTTC.

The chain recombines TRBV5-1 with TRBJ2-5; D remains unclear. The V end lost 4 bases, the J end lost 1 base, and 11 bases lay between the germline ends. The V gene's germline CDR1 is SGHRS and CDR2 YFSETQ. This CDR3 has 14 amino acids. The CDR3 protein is CASSLDGFQETQYF. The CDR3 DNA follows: TGCGCCAGCAGCCTGGACGGCTTCCAAGAGACCCAGTACTTC.

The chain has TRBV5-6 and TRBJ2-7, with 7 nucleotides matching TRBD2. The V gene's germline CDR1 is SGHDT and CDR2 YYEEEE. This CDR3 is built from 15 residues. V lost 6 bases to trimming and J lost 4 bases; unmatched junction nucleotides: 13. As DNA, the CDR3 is TGTGCCAGCACCGGCGACTGGAGCGGGGATTACGAGCAGTACTTC. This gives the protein CASTGDWSGDYEQYF.

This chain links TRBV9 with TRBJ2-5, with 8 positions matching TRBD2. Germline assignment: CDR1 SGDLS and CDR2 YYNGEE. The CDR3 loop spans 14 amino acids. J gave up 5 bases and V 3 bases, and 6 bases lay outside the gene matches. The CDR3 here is CASSGAGVGETQYF. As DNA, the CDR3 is TGTGCCAGCAGCGGAGCGGGAGTGGGGGAGACCCAGTACTTC.

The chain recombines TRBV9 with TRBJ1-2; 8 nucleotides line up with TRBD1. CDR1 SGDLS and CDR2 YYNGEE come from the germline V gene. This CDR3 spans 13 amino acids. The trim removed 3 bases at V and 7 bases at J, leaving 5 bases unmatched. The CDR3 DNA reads TGTGCCAGCAGCGGGACAGGGTTATTTGGCTACACCTTC. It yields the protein CASSGTGLFGYTF.

CDR3 coding DNA: TGTGCCAGCTCATACCGACCCATCCCTGAAGCTTTCTTT. Translated, it gives CASSYRPIPEAFF. The V and J genes are TRBV18 and TRBJ1-1; D not resolved. This CDR3 spans 13 amino acids. Trimming took off 5 bases at V and 6 bases at J, with 13 bases between the two ends. Per germline, CDR1 KGHSH and CDR2 LQKENI.

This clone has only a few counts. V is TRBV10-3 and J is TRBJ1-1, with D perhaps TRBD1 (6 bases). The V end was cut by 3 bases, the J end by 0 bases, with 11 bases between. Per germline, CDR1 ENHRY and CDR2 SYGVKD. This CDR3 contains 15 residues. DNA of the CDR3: TGTGCCATCAGTGATCGGGGGCGGGTGAACACTGAAGCTTTCTTT. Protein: CAISDRGRVNTEAFF.

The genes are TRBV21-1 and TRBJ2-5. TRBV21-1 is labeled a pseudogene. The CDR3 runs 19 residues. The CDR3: CASSKGQEDPPDGQETQYF. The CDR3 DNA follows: TGTGCCAGCAGCAAAGGACAAGAGGACCCCCCGGATGGCCAAGAGACCCAGTACTTC.

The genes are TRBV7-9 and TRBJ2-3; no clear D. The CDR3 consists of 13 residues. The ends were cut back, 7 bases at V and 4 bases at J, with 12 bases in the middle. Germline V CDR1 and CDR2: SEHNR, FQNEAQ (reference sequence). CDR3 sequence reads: CASTTLAPDTQYF. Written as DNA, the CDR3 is TGTGCCAGCACTACTCTCGCCCCAGATACGCAGTATTTT.

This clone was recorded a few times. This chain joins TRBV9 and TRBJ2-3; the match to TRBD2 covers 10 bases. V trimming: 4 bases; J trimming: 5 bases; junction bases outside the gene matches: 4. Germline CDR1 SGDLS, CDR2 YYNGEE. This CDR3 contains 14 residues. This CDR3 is CASSLRTSGDTQYF. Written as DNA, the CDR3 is TGTGCCAGCAGCTTAAGGACTAGCGGAGATACGCAGTATTTT.

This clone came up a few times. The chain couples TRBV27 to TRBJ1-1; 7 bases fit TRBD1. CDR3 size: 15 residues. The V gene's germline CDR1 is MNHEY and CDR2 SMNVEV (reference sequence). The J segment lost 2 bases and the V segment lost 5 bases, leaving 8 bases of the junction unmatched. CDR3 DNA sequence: TGTGCCAGCAGTGAAAGCGGGACAGCTAACACTGAAGCTTTCTTT. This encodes CASSESGTANTEAFF.

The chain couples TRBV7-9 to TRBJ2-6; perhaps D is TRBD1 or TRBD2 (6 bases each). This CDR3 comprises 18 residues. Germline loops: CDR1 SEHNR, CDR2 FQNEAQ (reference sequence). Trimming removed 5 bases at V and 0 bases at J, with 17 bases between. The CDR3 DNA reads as TGTGCCAGCAGCCCGCTATCGGGGGCCCACTCTGGGGCCAACGTCCTGACTTTC. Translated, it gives CASSPLSGAHSGANVLTF.

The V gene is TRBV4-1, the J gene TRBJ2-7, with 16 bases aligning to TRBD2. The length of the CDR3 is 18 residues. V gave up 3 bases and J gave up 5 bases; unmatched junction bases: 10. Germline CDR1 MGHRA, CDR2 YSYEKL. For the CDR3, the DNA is TGCGCCAGCAGCCAGAACCCGGGACTAGCGGGAGGGTTCAACGAGCAGTACTTC. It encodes CASSQNPGLAGGFNEQYF.

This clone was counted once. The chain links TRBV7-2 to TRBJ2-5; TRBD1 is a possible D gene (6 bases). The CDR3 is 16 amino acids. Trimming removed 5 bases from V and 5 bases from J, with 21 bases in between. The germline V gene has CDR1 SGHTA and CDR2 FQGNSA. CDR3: CASSVLRMGARETQYF. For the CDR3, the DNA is TGTGCCAGCAGCGTTCTGCGTATGGGGGCGCGGGAGACCCAGTACTTC.

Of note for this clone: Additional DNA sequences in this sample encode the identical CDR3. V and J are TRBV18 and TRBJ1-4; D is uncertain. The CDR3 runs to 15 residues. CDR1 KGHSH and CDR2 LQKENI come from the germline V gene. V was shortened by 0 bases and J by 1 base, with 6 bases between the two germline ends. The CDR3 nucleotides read TGTGCCAGCTCACCACCCGGGAGAACTAATGAAAAACTGTTTTTT. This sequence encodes CASSPPGRTNEKLFF.

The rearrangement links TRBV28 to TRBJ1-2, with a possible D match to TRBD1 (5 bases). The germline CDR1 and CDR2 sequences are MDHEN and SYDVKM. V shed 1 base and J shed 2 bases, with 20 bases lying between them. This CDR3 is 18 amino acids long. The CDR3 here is CASSLSGGFGERNYGYTF. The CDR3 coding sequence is TGTGCCAGCAGTTTATCCGGGGGATTTGGTGAACGAAACTATGGCTACACCTTC.